This section outlines one T cell receptor (beta chain) sequence together with its context. Its antigen is not known. This entry comes from a study of T-cell memory formation after mild COVID-19. Findings and limits, study-wide: Day 15 to 85 contracting clones showed balanced CD4/CD8; day 15 to 37 expanders favored CD4+. Researchers found some responding clones in pre-infection memory, a sign that cross-reactive memory joined. Among contracting clones, CD4+ were mainly CM/EM and CD8+ enriched in EMRA.

V was shortened by 10 bases and J by 2 bases, with 14 bases between the two germline ends. The CDR3 runs to 14 residues. Germline V gene sequence: CDR1 MGHDK, CDR2 SYGVNS. TCR alpha and TCR beta cDNA libraries carrying sample barcodes and UMIs were produced by 5'RACE using constant-segment primers. TCRdb itself ran the 5' RACE reads through MiXCR, one entry per CDR3 protein. The table lists roughly 450,000 distinct CDR3 sequences, 18% of them singletons, with more than 9% in the top ten. V and J are TRBV25-1 and TRBJ2-2; possibly TRBD2 for D (5 bases). This TCR derives from an adult woman who had mild COVID-19 (a few samples of this study predate the infection). Cell type and time point are not known. Material: PBMCs or a T cell subset sorted from them (not recorded which). CDR3 region: CATQGRENTGELFF. The CDR3 bases are TGTGCCACCCAAGGACGGGAAAACACCGGGGAGCTGTTTTTT.